These 2 T cell receptor beta chains were all obtained from the same sample, sequenced in a study of T cells after posttransplantation cyclophosphamide. Produced via immunoSEQ multiplex PCR; TCRdb's table is partial and in-frame only. This sample yields about 47,000 clones, of which 94% are seen a single time; 2.5% to 3.5% belongs to the top ten. Sequencing was performed on PBMCs. Receptors were obtained from a woman in her 30s in good health and a related stem cell transplant donor.

The table lists this clone with a count of one. The chain employs TRBV18 and TRBJ2-2, with 9 bases that match TRBD2. The trim removed 5 bases at V and 0 bases at J, leaving 7 bases unmatched. Per germline, CDR1 KGHSH and CDR2 LQKENI. This CDR3 contains 17 residues. The CDR3 sequence is CASSLAGVSANTGELFF. The CDR3 nucleotides read TGTGCCAGCTCATTAGCGGGGGTCTCCGCGAACACCGGGGAGCTGTTTTTT.

V gene TRBV5-1 combines with J gene TRBJ2-1; TRBD1 agrees at 9 bases. CDR1 is SGHRS and CDR2 is YFSETQ in the germline V gene. The CDR3 has 12 amino acids. Trimming cost V 5 bases and J 9 bases; bases outside gene matches: 3. CDR3 loop: CASRRTGVEQFF. CDR3 DNA: TGCGCCAGCAGGCGGACAGGGGTTGAGCAGTTCTTC.